These 11 T cell receptor beta chains share one sample of origin, sequenced in a study of T cells in Graves' hyperthyroidism and ophthalmopathy (dated by TCRdb to between 2019 and 2020). Library preparation employed multiplex PCR. Sequencing instrument: Illumina HiSeq 2000. Amplification of TCR beta CDR3 regions was carried out from RNA transcripts. The first round of RT-PCR for the TCR CDR3 was performed with the HTBI primer set and the Qiagen OneStep RT-PCR kit. TCRdb took the public reads, trimmed them with fastp at Q25, ran MiXCR for clone calling and kept in-frame beta chains. Under each unique CDR3 protein, matching rows form one entry showing the most common genes and DNA. Here the sample has around 540,000 distinct CDR3 sequences; roughly 16% occur a single time. In total, the top ten clones hold 25% to 30% of the sample. The material sequenced was blood. The source is a woman in her 30s with Graves' ophthalmopathy.

The chain links TRBV5-4 to TRBJ1-2; D unresolved. The V end lost 4 bases, the J end lost 3 bases, and 16 bases lay between the germline ends. The germline V gene has CDR1 SGHNT and CDR2 YYREEE (reference sequence). The CDR3 has 15 amino acids. The CDR3 sequence: CASSKNDNSYYGYTF. CDR3 DNA: TGTGCCAGCAGCAAAAACGACAACTCATACTATGGCTACACCTTC.

In its sample, this clonotype was seen a few times. The rearrangement joins TRBV4-2 to TRBJ2-6; D not resolved. This CDR3 is 15 amino acids long. Between the trimmed V and J ends, which lost 1 base and 2 bases, there was a span of 6 bases. Germline V gene sequence: CDR1 LGHNA, CDR2 YNFKEQ. CDR3 coding DNA: TGTGCCAGCAGCCAAGTTCCCCCTGGGGCCAACGTCCTGACTTTC. It translates to CASSQVPPGANVLTF.

This sequence joins TRBV5-6 and TRBJ1-1; no clear D gene. Germline-derived CDR1 and CDR2 are SGHDT and YYEEEE. This CDR3 has 14 residues. With 1 base removed from V and 1 base from J, the gap between germline ends came to 8 bases. In DNA form, the CDR3 reads TGTGCCAGCAGCTTGAGTCGAACGAACACTGAAGCTTTCTTT. This codes for CASSLSRTNTEAFF.

In its sample, this clonotype was seen many times. The V and J genes are TRBV28 and TRBJ2-5; 8 nucleotides line up with TRBD1. Trimming removed 6 bases from V and 5 bases from J; junction bases left unmatched: 8. This CDR3 has 14 residues. Per the germline V gene, CDR1 is MDHEN and CDR2 is SYDVKM. The CDR3 DNA follows: TGTGCCAGCAGATCGGGACAGGTCGGGGAGACCCAGTACTTC. It is translated as CASRSGQVGETQYF.

This clonotype was observed a few times. The gene calls are TRBV4-1 and TRBJ2-5; D gene ambiguous. CDR3 size: 13 residues. V was trimmed by 0 bases and J by 5 bases, leaving 7 bases between them. Germline V gene lookup returns CDR1 MGHRA and CDR2 YSYEKL. Written as DNA, the CDR3 is TGCGCCAGCAGCCAAGAGGGGTTTGAGACCCAGTACTTC. Its translation is CASSQEGFETQYF.

Ten or more counts support this clonotype. V gene TRBV9 combines with J gene TRBJ2-1; 8 bases line up with TRBD1. Germline trimming cut 0 bases from V and 5 bases from J; bases unmatched to any gene: 4. The CDR3 is 15 amino acids. Germline values: CDR1 SGDLS, CDR2 YYNGEE. CDR3 sequence reads: CASSVEPDRDNEQFF. The CDR3 nucleotides are TGTGCCAGCAGCGTAGAACCGGACAGGGACAATGAGCAGTTCTTC.

This clonotype was observed at least ten times. The rearrangement uses TRBV27 and TRBJ2-3; 12 bases match TRBD2. Trimming at V came to 6 bases and at J to 4 bases, leaving 5 bases not matched to a gene. CDR3 length: 15 amino acids. Germline assignment: CDR1 MNHEY and CDR2 SMNVEV (reference sequence). CDR3 protein: CASSLTSGRSDTQYF. CDR3 bases: TGTGCCAGCAGCTTGACTAGCGGGAGATCAGATACGCAGTATTTT.

This clonotype was observed a few times. The chain has TRBV9 and TRBJ2-2, with D unresolved. CDR3 length: 13 amino acids. Trimming stripped 3 bases from V and 7 bases from J, with 10 bases between. The germline CDR1 and CDR2 sequences are SGDLS and YYNGEE. The DNA of the CDR3 is TGTGCCAGCAGCGAGGCAAACCGCGGGGAGCTGTTTTTT. It specifies CASSEANRGELFF.

This clonotype turned up a few times. The chain employs TRBV4-1 and TRBJ2-3; D is ambiguous. The CDR3 spans 14 residues. The germline V gene encodes CDR1 MGHRA and CDR2 YSYEKL. V was clipped by 6 bases and J by 5 bases, with 15 bases between them. The chain's CDR3 is CASSAMLMVDTQYF. The CDR3 nucleotides are TGCGCCAGCAGTGCAATGTTAATGGTAGATACGCAGTATTTT.

This clonotype was seen a handful of times. V is TRBV30 and J is TRBJ1-2; the D gene is possibly TRBD1 (5 bases). CDR1 is GTSNPN and CDR2 is SVGIG in the germline V gene (reference sequence). The V and J ends lost 2 bases and 5 bases respectively, with 18 bases between them. The CDR3 length is 15 residues. The CDR3 here is CAWSTYSGTAYGYTF. In DNA form, the CDR3 reads TGTGCCTGGAGTACCTACTCCGGGACGGCTTATGGCTACACCTTC.

The chain couples TRBV29-1 to TRBJ1-6, with 9 positions matching TRBD1. Germline assignment: CDR1 SQVTM and CDR2 ANQGSEA. Germline trimming cut 6 bases from V and 7 bases from J; bases unmatched to any gene: 7. This CDR3 contains 14 residues. This CDR3 reads CSVTLGQGNSPLHF. The CDR3 DNA reads TGCAGCGTGACCCTCGGACAGGGGAATTCACCCCTCCACTTT.